The 20 T cell receptor beta chains below all came from one sample that was sequenced in a study of CD8+ T cells in alopecia areata. Once RNA had been extracted, it was reverse transcribed into cDNA to act as the sequencing template. Assay: immunoSEQ multiplex PCR; the TCRdb copy retains only in-frame clones and omits some. This table has 100,000 to 150,000 clones, roughly 50% appearing once. Sequencing used CD8+ T cells sorted from blood, obtained at week 0. The receptors shown here come from a human donor with alopecia areata.

The gene calls are TRBV6-6 and TRBJ1-2; 7 bases match TRBD1. The CDR3 extends over 13 amino acids. Germline assignment: CDR1 MNHNY and CDR2 SVGAGI (reference sequence). Germline trimming cut 6 bases from V and 8 bases from J; bases unmatched to any gene: 9. The CDR3 reads CASSPDRAGGYTF. As DNA, the CDR3 is TGTGCCAGCAGCCCAGACAGGGCGGGAGGCTACACCTTC.

This chain uses TRBV4-1 with TRBJ2-1; 10 bases line up with TRBD2. Per the germline V gene, CDR1 is MGHRA and CDR2 is YSYEKL. V lost 3 bases, J lost 8 bases, and 7 bases stayed unmatched. The CDR3 covers 15 residues. CDR3 loop: CASSQPGLALDEQFF. Here the CDR3 DNA reads TGCGCCAGCAGCCAGCCGGGACTAGCGTTGGATGAGCAGTTCTTC.

On this clone itself: The sample has other DNA sequences that encode this CDR3 too. The V call is TRBV27, the J call TRBJ1-2; no firm D call. The V end was cut by 3 bases, the J end by 5 bases, with 7 bases between. This CDR3 is built from 12 residues. Germline CDR1 is MNHEY and CDR2 is SMNVEV (reference sequence). Written as DNA, the CDR3 is TGTGCCAGCAGTTTGGACGGGTATGGCTACACCTTC. Translating it yields CASSLDGYGYTF.

The rearrangement links TRBV29-1 to TRBJ1-2; TRBD1 agrees at 7 bases. J gave up 11 bases and V 7 bases, and 19 bases lay outside the gene matches. Germline V gene data show CDR1 as SQVTM and CDR2 as ANQGSEA. The CDR3 covers 14 residues. The CDR3 nucleotides read TGCAGCGCCCCGGCCGAGGACAGGTTTATGGGATACACCTTC. Translating it yields CSAPAEDRFMGYTF.

V gene TRBV13 combines with J gene TRBJ2-7; D is unresolved. CDR3 length: 12 residues. Trimming removed 6 bases from V and 3 bases from J, with 9 bases in between. CDR1 and CDR2 (germline): PRHDT, FYEKMQ (reference sequence). CDR3 coding DNA: TGTGCCAGCAGTGGAACCGGCTACGAGCAGTACTTC. Translation: CASSGTGYEQYF.

The J gene is TRBJ1-1, the V gene TRBV30; 9 nucleotides agree with TRBD1. The CDR3 contains 13 residues. Germline lookup yields CDR1 GTSNPN and CDR2 SVGIG (reference sequence). Germline trimming cut 3 bases from V and 5 bases from J; bases unmatched to any gene: 4. The CDR3, as DNA: TGTGCCTGGAGGGACAGGGGATTTACTGAAGCTTTCTTT. Protein: CAWRDRGFTEAFF.

The chain links TRBV30 to TRBJ1-2, with D uncertain. The V end lost 5 bases, the J end lost 6 bases, and 1 base lay between the germline ends. CDR1 is GTSNPN and CDR2 is SVGIG in the germline V gene (reference sequence). The CDR3 length is 8 residues. The CDR3, as DNA: TGTGCCTGGGATGGCTACACCTTC. Amino acids: CAWDGYTF. Variable domain in full (rest from reference TRBV30 and TRBJ1-2): SQTIHQWPATLVQPVGSPLSLECTVEGTSNPNLYWYRQAAGRGLQLLFYSVGIGQISSEVPQNLSASRPQDRQFILSSKKLLLSDSGFYLCAWDGYTFGSGTRLTVV.

This rearrangement joins TRBV5-6 to TRBJ1-1; D is unresolved. V was clipped by 0 bases and J by 7 bases, with 4 bases between them. The CDR3 covers 11 residues. In germline, CDR1 is SGHDT, CDR2 YYEEEE. CDR3 bases: TGTGCCAGCAGCTTGGAGGGTGAAGCTTTCTTT. This sequence encodes CASSLEGEAFF.

The chain joins TRBV4-1 to TRBJ1-6; 7 bases map to TRBD1. Per the germline V gene, CDR1 is MGHRA and CDR2 is YSYEKL. Trimming removed 4 bases from V and 5 bases from J; junction bases left unmatched: 5. The CDR3 length is 15 residues. CDR3 in amino acids: CASSPRQGDNSPLHF. DNA of the CDR3: TGCGCCAGCAGCCCCCGACAGGGTGATAATTCACCCCTCCACTTT.

J is TRBJ1-5 and V is TRBV4-3; a possible D gene is TRBD1 (5 bases). This CDR3 spans 15 amino acids. The V and J ends lost 1 base and 6 bases respectively, with 13 bases between them. The germline V gene encodes CDR1 LGHNA and CDR2 YSLEER. CDR3 sequence (DNA): TGCGCCAGCAGCCAAGTCATCAGGGCGGGTCAGCCCCAGCATTTT. It is translated as CASSQVIRAGQPQHF.

This clone has just a few counts. This rearrangement joins TRBV6-5 to TRBJ1-1, with no clear D. Germline loops: CDR1 MNHEY, CDR2 SVGAGI. Deletions cut 7 bases from V and 1 base from J, with 10 bases between. CDR3 length: 13 residues. The CDR3 nucleotides read TGTGCCAGCAAGGAGATCGGGAACACTGAAGCTTTCTTT. This translates into CASKEIGNTEAFF.

The rearrangement uses TRBV5-1 and TRBJ2-5; 7 bases map to TRBD2. Unmatched junction bases numbered 5, after V lost 4 bases and J lost 2 bases. Germline lookup yields CDR1 SGHRS and CDR2 YFSETQ. This CDR3 comprises 14 residues. The CDR3 sequence is CASSPWGGQETQYF. The CDR3 DNA is TGCGCCAGCAGCCCTTGGGGGGGACAAGAGACCCAGTACTTC.

The chain uses TRBV5-4 and TRBJ2-7; D uncertain. The germline V and J ends were trimmed by 4 bases and 4 bases, with 6 bases remaining between them. CDR1 is SGHNT, CDR2 YYREEE, per germline (reference sequence). The CDR3 is made up of 11 amino acids. The CDR3: CASSAGYEQYF. CDR3 in DNA: TGTGCCAGCAGCGCTGGGTACGAGCAGTACTTC.

The chain couples TRBV6-5 to TRBJ1-1; D is undetermined. V was cut by 6 bases and J by 0 bases, with 8 bases left in between. Per germline, CDR1 MNHEY and CDR2 SVGAGI. This CDR3 is 13 amino acids long. CDR3 residues: CASSRSMNTEAFF. CDR3 bases: TGTGCCAGCAGCCGATCCATGAACACTGAAGCTTTCTTT.

The chain uses TRBV7-9 and TRBJ2-6, with D hard to call. V shed 3 bases and J shed 0 bases, with 12 bases lying between them. The CDR3 sequence is 17 residues long. CDR1 is SEHNR and CDR2 is FQNEAQ in the germline V gene (reference sequence). The CDR3 region has the DNA TGTGCCAGCAGCTTCCCGAATTTCTACTCTGGGGCCAACGTCCTGACTTTC. It encodes CASSFPNFYSGANVLTF.

The chain uses TRBV18 and TRBJ2-1; the D call may be TRBD1 or TRBD2 (6 bases each). Germline V gives CDR1 KGHSH, CDR2 LQKENI. The CDR3 is 16 residues long. Trimming shortened V by 6 bases and J by 3 bases, and 18 bases separated the two germline ends. CDR3: CASSNGGQGIYNEQFF. For the CDR3, the DNA is TGTGCCAGCTCTAACGGAGGGCAGGGGATCTACAATGAGCAGTTCTTC. Full variable domain (rest looked up from reference TRBV18 and TRBJ2-1): NAGVMQNPRHLVRRRGQEARLRCSPMKGHSHVYWYRQLPEEGLKFMVYLQKENIIDESGMPKERFSAEFPKEGPSILRIQQVVRGDSAAYFCASSNGGQGIYNEQFFGPGTRLTVL.

This sequence joins TRBV7-9 and TRBJ2-5; the D gene is possibly TRBD2 (6 bases). Per germline, CDR1 SEHNR and CDR2 FQNEAQ (reference sequence). The germline V and J ends were trimmed by 1 base and 5 bases, with 8 bases remaining between them. The CDR3 has 13 amino acids. CDR3 loop: CASSLGEVETQYF. In DNA form, the CDR3 reads TGTGCCAGCAGCTTAGGGGAGGTGGAGACCCAGTACTTC.

The V gene is TRBV7-9, the J gene TRBJ2-7, with 8 bases matching TRBD2. The CDR3 has 15 residues. Losses at the gene ends were 5 bases for V and 7 bases for J; bases not matched to a gene: 13. The germline CDR1 and CDR2 sequences are SEHNR and FQNEAQ (reference sequence). In nucleotides, the CDR3 is TGTGCCAGCAGCCCTACCGGGACTAGTCATGGTGAGCAGTACTTC. It codes for CASSPTGTSHGEQYF.

The gene calls are TRBV27 and TRBJ1-1, with unresolved D. The V gene lost 3 bases and the J gene lost 4 bases, with 9 bases spanning the gap. The CDR3 is made up of 13 amino acids. From germline, CDR1 is MNHEY and CDR2 SMNVEV (reference sequence). The DNA of the CDR3 is TGTGCCAGCAGTTTGTACCAAGGCACTGAAGCTTTCTTT. This codes for CASSLYQGTEAFF.

V and J are TRBV29-1 and TRBJ1-1, with D tentatively TRBD1 (6 bases). This CDR3 comprises 13 residues. With 2 bases removed from V and 1 base from J, the gap between germline ends came to 8 bases. CDR1 and CDR2 (germline): SQVTM, ANQGSEA. This CDR3 is CSVERGGNTEAFF. Written as DNA, the CDR3 is TGCAGCGTTGAACGAGGGGGGAACACTGAAGCTTTCTTT. The full variable domain, its missing parts supplied by reference TRBV29-1 and TRBJ1-1, is SAVISQKPSRDICQRGTSLTIQCQVDSQVTMMFWYRQQPGQSLTLIATANQGSEATYESGFVIDKFPISRPNLTFSTLTVSNMSPEDSSIYLCSVERGGNTEAFFGQGTRLTVV.